This TCR beta chain was sequenced during a study of cytotoxic CD8 clonotypes in ibrutinib-treated CLL. Germline V gene sequence: CDR1 SGHRS, CDR2 YFSETQ. V was clipped by 1 base and J by 5 bases; unmatched bases: 5. The CDR3 totals 16 residues. Broader study findings: Clonality grew at ibrutinib response; at progression, it decreased back toward baseline. At baseline, clonality was higher than in age-matched healthy donors and correlated with CD8+ counts.

For this clone: The antigen remains undetermined.

TCRdb keeps only in-frame clones here, not all; method: immunoSEQ multiplex PCR. The table records about 140,000 clones, about 91% of them present only once. Libraries of TCR beta were made from approximately 2.2 micrograms of genomic DNA that came from cryopreserved PBMCs. The TCR comes from a human donor with chronic lymphocytic leukemia. The chain is built from TRBV5-1 and TRBJ2-1; 11 bases align to TRBD2. The specimen was PBMCs, collected after 12 months of ibrutinib treatment. CDR3 region: CASSLLGTSGNNEQFF. In DNA, the CDR3 is TGCGCCAGCAGCTTGTTAGGGACTAGCGGAAACAATGAGCAGTTCTTC. The variable domain in full, with the rest retrieved from reference TRBV5-1 and TRBJ2-1, is KAGVTQTPRYLIKTRGQQVTLSCSPISGHRSVSWYQQTPGQGLQFLFEYFSETQRNKGNFPGRFSGRQFSNSRSEMNVSTLELGDSALYLCASSLLGTSGNNEQFFGPGTRLTVL.